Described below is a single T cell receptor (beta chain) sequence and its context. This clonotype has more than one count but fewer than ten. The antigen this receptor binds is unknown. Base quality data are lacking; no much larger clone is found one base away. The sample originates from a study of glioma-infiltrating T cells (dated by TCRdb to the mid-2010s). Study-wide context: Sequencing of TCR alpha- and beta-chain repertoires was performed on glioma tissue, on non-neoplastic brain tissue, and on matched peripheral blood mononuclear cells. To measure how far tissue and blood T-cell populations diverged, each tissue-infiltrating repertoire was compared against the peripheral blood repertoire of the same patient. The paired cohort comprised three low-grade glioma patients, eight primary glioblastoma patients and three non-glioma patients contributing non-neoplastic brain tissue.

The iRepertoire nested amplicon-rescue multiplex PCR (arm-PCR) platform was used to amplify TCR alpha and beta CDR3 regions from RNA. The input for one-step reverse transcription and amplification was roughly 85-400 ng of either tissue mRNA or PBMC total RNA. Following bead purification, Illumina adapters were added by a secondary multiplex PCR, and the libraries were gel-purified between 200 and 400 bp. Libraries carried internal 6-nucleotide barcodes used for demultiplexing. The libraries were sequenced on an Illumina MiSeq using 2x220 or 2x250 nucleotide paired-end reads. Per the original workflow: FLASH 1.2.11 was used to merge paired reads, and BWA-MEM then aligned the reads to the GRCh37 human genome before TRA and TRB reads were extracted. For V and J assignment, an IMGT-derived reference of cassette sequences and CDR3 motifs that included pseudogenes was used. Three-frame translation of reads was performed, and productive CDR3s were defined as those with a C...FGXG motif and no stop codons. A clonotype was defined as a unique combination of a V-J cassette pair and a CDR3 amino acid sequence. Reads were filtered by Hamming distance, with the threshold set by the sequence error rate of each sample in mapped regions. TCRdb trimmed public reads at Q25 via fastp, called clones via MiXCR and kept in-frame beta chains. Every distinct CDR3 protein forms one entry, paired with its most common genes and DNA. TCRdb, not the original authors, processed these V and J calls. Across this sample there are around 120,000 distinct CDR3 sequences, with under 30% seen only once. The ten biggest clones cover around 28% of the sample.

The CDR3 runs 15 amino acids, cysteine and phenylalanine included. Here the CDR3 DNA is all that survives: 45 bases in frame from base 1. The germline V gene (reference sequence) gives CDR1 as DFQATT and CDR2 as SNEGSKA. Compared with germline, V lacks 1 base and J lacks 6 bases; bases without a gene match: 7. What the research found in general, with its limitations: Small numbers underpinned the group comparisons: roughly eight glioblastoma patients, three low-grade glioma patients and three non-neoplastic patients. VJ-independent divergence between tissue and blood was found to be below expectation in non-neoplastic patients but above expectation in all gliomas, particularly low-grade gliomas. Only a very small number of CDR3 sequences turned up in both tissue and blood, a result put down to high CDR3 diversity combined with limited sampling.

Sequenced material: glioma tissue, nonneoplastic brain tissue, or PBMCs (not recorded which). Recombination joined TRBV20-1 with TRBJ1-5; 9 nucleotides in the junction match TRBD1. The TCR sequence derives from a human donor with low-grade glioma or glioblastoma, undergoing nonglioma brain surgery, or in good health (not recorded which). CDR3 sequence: CSARGGTGYTQPQHF. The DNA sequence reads TGCAGTGCTAGAGGGGGGACAGGGTATACTCAGCCCCAGCATTTT.